This entry lists 3 T cell receptor beta chains sequenced from one sample in a study of immune cell composition in non-small cell lung cancer. The normal lung sample lay at least 3 cm, and maximally far, from the tumour. Using immunoSEQ multiplex PCR, the repertoire was profiled, and TCRdb retains in-frame clones only, with some absent. The data show some 5,800 clones, roughly 85% seen once. Sample: non-adjacent lung tissue. The receptors originated from a human donor with non-small cell lung cancer.

The rearrangement uses TRBV7-3 and TRBJ2-5, with 7 bases aligning to TRBD2. Germline V gives CDR1 SGHTA, CDR2 FQGTGA. The CDR3 is 14 residues long. The ends lost 5 bases at V and 4 bases at J; junction bases unmatched: 7. CDR3 residues: CASSPGVAGETQYF. The CDR3 nucleotides are TGTGCCAGCAGCCCCGGGGTAGCGGGAGAGACCCAGTACTTC. The complete variable domain, with remaining parts taken from reference TRBV7-3 and TRBJ2-5, reads GAGVSQTPSNKVTEKGKYVELRCDPISGHTALYWYRQSLGQGPEFLIYFQGTGAADDSGLPNDRFFAVRPEGSVSTLKIQRTERGDSAVYLCASSPGVAGETQYFGPGTRLLVL.

The gene calls are TRBV30 and TRBJ2-7, with TRBD2 as a possible D gene (5 bases). Trimming removed 1 base from V and 3 bases from J, with 7 bases in between. This CDR3 comprises 12 residues. Germline CDR1 GTSNPN, CDR2 SVGIG (reference sequence). The CDR3 here is CAWSAGIYEQYF. For the CDR3, the DNA is TGTGCCTGGAGTGCGGGGATCTACGAGCAGTACTTC.

The CDR3 sequence is CASRNRGHSYEQYF. The CDR3 bases are TGTGCCAGCAGGAACCGGGGACATTCCTACGAGCAGTACTTC. The V call is TRBV2, the J call TRBJ2-7, with D possibly TRBD1 on 6 matching bases. V lost 6 bases, J lost 1 base, and 13 bases lay in between. Per the germline V gene, CDR1 is SNHLY and CDR2 is FYNNEI. The CDR3 has 14 amino acids. Combining the CDR3 with reference TRBV2 and TRBJ2-7 gives the whole variable domain EPEVTQTPSHQVTQMGQEVILRCVPISNHLYFYWYRQILGQKVEFLVSFYNNEISEKSEIFDDQFSVERPDGSNFTLKIRSTKLEDSAMYFCASRNRGHSYEQYFGPGTRLTVT.